This TCR beta chain was sequenced during a study of blood T cells in healthy people across ages. Germline V lookup: CDR1 SGHTA, CDR2 FQGNSA. Trimming removed 3 bases from V and 7 bases from J, with 12 bases in between. This CDR3 contains 14 residues. This clonotype was seen a handful of times. Through a sample-barcoded 5' primer and a J-beta primer mix, a second PCR was run for roughly 6 to 11 cycles. One entry per CDR3 protein, called by TCRdb with MiXCR from the 5' RACE reads. The sample gives more than 650,000 distinct CDR3 sequences, about a quarter of which show up once; 3% is in the top ten. The same data also went into a second study, on T cells of mothers and their children.

The sample comprised blood. The chain uses TRBV7-2 and TRBJ1-4; D is perhaps TRBD1 (6 bases). This sequence originates from a boy aged 5-17 years in good health. The CDR3 nucleotides are TGTGCCAGCAGCTTCCGGAGGGGGAGTGAAAAACTGTTTTTT. Translated, it gives CASSFRRGSEKLFF.